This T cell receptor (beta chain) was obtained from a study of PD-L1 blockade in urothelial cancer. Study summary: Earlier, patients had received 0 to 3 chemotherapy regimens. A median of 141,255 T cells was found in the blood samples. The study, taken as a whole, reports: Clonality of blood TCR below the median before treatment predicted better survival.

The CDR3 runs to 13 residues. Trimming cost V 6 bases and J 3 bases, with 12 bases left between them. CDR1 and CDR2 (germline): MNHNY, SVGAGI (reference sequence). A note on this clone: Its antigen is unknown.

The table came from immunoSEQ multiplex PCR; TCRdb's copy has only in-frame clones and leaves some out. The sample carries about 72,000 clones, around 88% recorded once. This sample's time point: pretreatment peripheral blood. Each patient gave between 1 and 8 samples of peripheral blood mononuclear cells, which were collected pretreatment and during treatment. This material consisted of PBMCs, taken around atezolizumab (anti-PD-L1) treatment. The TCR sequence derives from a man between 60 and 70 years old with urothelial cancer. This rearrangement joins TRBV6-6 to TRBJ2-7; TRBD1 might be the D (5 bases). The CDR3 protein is CASRLTQGYEQYF. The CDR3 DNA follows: TGTGCCAGCAGATTAACCCAGGGCTACGAGCAGTACTTC.